This T cell receptor (beta chain) was obtained from a study of control samples from healthy donors and cancer patients. The CDR3 is 13 residues long. CDR1 SNHLY and CDR2 FYNNEI come from the germline V gene. The V and J ends lost 8 bases and 0 bases respectively, with 8 bases between them. Some clones are missing from TCRdb's copy, which holds only in-frame ones; the method was immunoSEQ multiplex PCR. This sample has 250,000 to 300,000 clones, with around 80% found just once. The origin of this receptor is a woman in her sixties or seventies with lung cancer. The sequenced sample was PBMCs. V gene TRBV2 combines with J gene TRBJ1-3; D is unresolved. The CDR3 sequence is CASASLSGNTIYF. The CDR3 region has the DNA TGTGCCAGCGCCAGCCTCTCTGGAAACACCATATATTTT.